The following is a T cell receptor beta chain sequence with its context. The sample is drawn from a study of blood T cell repertoires in COVID-19. Original processing methods: Amplified reference gene primers provided the basis for estimating nucleated cell counts. TCRdb keeps only in-frame clones here, not all; method: immunoSEQ multiplex PCR. The V and J calls and clone size come from that table; D and trimming were worked out from the DNA. The sample has hundreds of thousands of clones; more than 70% are singletons. Germline CDR1 is SGHNT and CDR2 is YYREEE (reference sequence). Germline trimming cut 4 bases from V and 8 bases from J; bases unmatched to any gene: 17. The CDR3 extends over 16 amino acids. The age range of participants was roughly 18 to 90 years, with residence in about 25 US areas. Donors of Cohort 3 who recovered were those that had two negative PCRs, clearance, or symptom resolution.

The sequence was collected from a woman aged 45-59 years who had recovered from COVID-19. The chain couples TRBV5-4 to TRBJ1-2; 7 bases fit TRBD1. What was sequenced was PBMCs or T cells enriched from blood (not recorded which). CDR3 in amino acids: CASSRKPTQGNSGYTF. CDR3 nucleotide sequence: TGTGCCAGCAGCCGGAAGCCTACACAGGGGAATAGCGGCTACACCTTC.